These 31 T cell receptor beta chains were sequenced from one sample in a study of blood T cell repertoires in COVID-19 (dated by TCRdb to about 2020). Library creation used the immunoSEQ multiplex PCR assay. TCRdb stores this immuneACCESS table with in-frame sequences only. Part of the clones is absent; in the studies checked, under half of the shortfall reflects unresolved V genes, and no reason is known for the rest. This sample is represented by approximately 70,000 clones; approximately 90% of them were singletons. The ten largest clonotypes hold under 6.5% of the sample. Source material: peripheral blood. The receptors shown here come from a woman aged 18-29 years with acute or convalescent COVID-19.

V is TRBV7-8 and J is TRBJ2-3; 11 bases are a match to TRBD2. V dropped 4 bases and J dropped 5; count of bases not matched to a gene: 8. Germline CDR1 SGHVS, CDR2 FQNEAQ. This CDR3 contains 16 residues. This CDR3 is CASSSLAGGRGDTQYF. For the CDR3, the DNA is TGTGCCAGCAGCTCTTTAGCGGGGGGGCGGGGAGATACGCAGTATTTT.

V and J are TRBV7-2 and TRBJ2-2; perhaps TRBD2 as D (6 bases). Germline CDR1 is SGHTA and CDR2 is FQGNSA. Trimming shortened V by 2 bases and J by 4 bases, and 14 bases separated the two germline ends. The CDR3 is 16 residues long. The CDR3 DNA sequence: TGTGCCAGCAGCTTATTAAGCGGGTTGGGCACCGGGGAGCTGTTTTTT. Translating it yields CASSLLSGLGTGELFF.

The CDR3 reads CASSQGLAGGLLAKNIQYF. CDR3 sequence (DNA): TGCGCCAGCAGCCAAGGCCTAGCGGGAGGCTTACTAGCCAAAAACATTCAGTACTTC. The chain has TRBV4-1 and TRBJ2-4, with TRBD2 matching 11 bases. V lost 1 base to trimming and J lost 0 bases; unmatched junction nucleotides: 8. Germline V CDR1 and CDR2: MGHRA, YSYEKL. The length of the CDR3 is 19 residues.

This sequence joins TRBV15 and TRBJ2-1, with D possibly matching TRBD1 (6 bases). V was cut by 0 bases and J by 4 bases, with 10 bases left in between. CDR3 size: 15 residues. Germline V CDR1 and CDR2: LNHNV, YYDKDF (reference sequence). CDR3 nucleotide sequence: TGTGCCACCAGCAGAGATGGGCAGGGGTACAATGAGCAGTTCTTC. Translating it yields CATSRDGQGYNEQFF.

This CDR3 reads CASSLVWRGGPDTQYF. CDR3 coding DNA: TGTGCCAGCAGCTTAGTATGGCGGGGGGGGCCGGATACGCAGTATTTT. The rearrangement links TRBV11-2 to TRBJ2-3, with 9 bases fitting TRBD2. Germline V gene sequence: CDR1 SGHAT, CDR2 FQNNGV. V lost 1 base and J lost 6; bases outside the gene matches: 8. CDR3 length: 16 amino acids.

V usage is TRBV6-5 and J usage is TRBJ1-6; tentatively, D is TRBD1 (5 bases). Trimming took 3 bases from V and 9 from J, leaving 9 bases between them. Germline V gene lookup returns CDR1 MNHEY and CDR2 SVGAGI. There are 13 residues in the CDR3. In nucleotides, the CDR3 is TGTGCCAGCAGTTATGGGAGGGGTTCACCCCTCCACTTT. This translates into CASSYGRGSPLHF.

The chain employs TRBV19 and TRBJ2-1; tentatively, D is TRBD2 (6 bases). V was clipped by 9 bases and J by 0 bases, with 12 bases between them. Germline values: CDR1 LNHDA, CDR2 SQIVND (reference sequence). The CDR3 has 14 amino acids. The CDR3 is CASRRGSSYNEQFF. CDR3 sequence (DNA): TGTGCCAGCCGACGGGGGAGCTCCTACAATGAGCAGTTCTTC.

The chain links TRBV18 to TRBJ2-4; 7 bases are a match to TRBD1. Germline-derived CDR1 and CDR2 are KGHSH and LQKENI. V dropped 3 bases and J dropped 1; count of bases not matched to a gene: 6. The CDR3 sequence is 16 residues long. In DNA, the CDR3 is TGTGCCAGCTCACCCGACAGGGAGTTCGCCAAAAACATTCAGTACTTC. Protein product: CASSPDREFAKNIQYF.

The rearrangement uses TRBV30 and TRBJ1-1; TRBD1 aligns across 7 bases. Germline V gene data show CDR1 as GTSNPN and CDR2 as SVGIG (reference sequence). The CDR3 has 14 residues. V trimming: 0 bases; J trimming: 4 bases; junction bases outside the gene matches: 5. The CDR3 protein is CAWSVHPGGTEAFF. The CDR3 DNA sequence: TGTGCCTGGAGTGTACATCCAGGGGGCACTGAAGCTTTCTTT.

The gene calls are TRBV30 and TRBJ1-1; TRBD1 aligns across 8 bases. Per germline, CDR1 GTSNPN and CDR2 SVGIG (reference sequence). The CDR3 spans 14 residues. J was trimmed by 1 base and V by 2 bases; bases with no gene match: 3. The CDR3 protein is CAWSQGTGNTEAFF. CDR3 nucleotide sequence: TGTGCCTGGAGTCAAGGGACAGGGAACACTGAAGCTTTCTTT.

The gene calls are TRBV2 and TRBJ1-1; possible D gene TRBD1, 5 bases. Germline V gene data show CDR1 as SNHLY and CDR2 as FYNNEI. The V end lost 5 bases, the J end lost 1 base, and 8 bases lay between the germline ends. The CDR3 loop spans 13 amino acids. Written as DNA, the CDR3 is TGTGCCAGCAGTCAGCAGGGGAACACTGAAGCTTTCTTT. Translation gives CASSQQGNTEAFF.

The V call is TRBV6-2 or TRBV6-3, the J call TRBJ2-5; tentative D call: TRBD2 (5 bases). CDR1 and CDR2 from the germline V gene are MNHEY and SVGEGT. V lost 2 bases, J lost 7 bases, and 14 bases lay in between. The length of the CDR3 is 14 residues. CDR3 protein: CASSYPDSYGTQYF. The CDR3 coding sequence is TGTGCCAGCAGTTACCCGGACTCCTATGGGACCCAGTACTTC.

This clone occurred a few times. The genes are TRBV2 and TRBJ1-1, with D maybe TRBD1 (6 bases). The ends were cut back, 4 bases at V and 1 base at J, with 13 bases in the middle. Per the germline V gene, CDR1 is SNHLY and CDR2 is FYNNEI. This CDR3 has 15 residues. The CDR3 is CASSVSGARNTEAFF. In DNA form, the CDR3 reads TGTGCCAGCAGTGTCTCAGGGGCCAGGAACACTGAAGCTTTCTTT.

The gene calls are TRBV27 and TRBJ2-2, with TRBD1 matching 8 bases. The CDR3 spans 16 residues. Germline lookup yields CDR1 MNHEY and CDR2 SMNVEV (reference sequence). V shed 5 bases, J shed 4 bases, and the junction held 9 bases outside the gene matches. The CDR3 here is CASSPTDRDGTGELFF. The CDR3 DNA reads TGTGCCAGCAGTCCAACGGACAGGGATGGCACCGGGGAGCTGTTTTTT.

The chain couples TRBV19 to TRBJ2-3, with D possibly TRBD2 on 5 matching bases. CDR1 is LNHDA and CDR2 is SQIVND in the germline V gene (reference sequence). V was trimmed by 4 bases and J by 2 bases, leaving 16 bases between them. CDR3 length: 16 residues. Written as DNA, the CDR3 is TGTGCCAGTAGTAGGAGTAGCGTGAAGAACACAGATACGCAGTATTTT. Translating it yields CASSRSSVKNTDTQYF.

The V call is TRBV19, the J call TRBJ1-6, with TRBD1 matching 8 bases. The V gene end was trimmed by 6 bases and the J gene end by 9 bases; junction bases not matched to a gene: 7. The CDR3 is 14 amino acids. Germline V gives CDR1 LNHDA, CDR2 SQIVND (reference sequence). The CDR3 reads CASSTGQGGSPLHF. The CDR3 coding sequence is TGTGCCAGTAGCACCGGACAGGGTGGTTCACCCCTCCACTTT. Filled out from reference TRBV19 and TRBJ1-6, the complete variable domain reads DGGITQSPKYLFRKEGQNVTLSCEQNLNHDAMYWYRQDPGQGLRLIYYSQIVNDFQKGDIAEGYSVSREKKESFPLTVTSAQKNPTAFYLCASSTGQGGSPLHFGNGTRLTVT.

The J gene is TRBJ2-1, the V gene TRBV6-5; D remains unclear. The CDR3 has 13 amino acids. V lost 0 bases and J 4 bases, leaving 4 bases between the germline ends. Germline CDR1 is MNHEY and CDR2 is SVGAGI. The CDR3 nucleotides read TGTGCCAGCAGTTACTCCCCATACAATGAGCAGTTCTTC. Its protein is CASSYSPYNEQFF.

The CDR3 coding sequence is TGTGCCAGTAGTTTGGGGGGAACGAACACTGAAGCTTTCTTT. This encodes CASSLGGTNTEAFF. This chain connects TRBV19 to TRBJ1-1, with a possible D match to TRBD1 (5 bases). Germline CDR1 is LNHDA and CDR2 is SQIVND (reference sequence). Trimming shortened V by 5 bases and J by 1 base, and 11 bases separated the two germline ends. The CDR3 covers 14 residues.

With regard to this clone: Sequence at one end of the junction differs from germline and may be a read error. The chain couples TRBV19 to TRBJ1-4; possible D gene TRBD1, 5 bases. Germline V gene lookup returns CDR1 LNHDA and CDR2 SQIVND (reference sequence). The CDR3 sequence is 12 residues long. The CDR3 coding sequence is TGTGCCAGTAGTATATACGGACAAGGTCTGACTTTT. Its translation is CASSIYGQGLTF.

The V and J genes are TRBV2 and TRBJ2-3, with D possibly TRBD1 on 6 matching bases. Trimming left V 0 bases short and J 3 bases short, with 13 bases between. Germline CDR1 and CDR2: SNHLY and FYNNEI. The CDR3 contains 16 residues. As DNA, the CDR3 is TGTGCCAGCAGTGAAGCCGGGACATGGAATACAGATACGCAGTATTTT. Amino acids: CASSEAGTWNTDTQYF.

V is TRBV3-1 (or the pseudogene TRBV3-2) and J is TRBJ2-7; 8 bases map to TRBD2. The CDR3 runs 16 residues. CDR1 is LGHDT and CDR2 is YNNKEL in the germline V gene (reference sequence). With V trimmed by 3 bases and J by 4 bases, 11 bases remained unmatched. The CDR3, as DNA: TGTGCCAGCAGCCACCTACGCGGGGGGATGGAGTACGAGCAGTACTTC. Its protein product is CASSHLRGGMEYEQYF.

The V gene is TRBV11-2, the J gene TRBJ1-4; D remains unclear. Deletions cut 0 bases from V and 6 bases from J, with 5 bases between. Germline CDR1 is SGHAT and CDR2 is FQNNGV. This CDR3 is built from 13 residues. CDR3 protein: CASSLDHDEKLFF. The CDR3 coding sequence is TGTGCCAGCAGCTTAGACCATGATGAAAAACTGTTTTTT.

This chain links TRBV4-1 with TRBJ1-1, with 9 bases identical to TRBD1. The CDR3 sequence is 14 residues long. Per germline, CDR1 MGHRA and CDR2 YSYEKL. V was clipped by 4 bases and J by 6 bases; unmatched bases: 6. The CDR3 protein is CASSLSTGGPEAFF. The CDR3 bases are TGCGCCAGCAGCCTTTCAACAGGGGGCCCTGAAGCTTTCTTT.

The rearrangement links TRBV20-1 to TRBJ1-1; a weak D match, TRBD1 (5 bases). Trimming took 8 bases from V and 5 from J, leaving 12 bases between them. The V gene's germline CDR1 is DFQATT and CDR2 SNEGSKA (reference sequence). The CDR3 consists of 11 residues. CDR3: CSPSGGTEAFF. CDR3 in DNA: TGCAGTCCCTCCGGGGGGACTGAAGCTTTCTTT.

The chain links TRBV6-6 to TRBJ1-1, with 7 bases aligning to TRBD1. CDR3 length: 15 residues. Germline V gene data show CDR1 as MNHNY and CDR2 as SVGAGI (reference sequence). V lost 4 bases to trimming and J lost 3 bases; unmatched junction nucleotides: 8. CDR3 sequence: CASSWGPGTDTEAFF. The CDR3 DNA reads TGTGCCAGCAGTTGGGGTCCCGGGACAGACACTGAAGCTTTCTTT.

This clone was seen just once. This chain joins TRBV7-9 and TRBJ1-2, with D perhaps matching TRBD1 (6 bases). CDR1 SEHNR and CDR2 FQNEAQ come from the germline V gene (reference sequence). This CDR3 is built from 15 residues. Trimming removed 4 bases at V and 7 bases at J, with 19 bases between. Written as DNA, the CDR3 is TGTGCCAGCAGCTCGTCCCCCGAAGACAGGCTTGGCTACACCTTC. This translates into CASSSSPEDRLGYTF.

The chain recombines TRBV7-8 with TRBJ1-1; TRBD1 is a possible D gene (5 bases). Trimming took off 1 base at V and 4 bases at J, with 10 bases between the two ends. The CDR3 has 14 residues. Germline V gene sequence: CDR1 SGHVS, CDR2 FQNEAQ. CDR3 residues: CASSLELGVTEAFF. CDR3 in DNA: TGTGCCAGCAGCTTAGAGTTAGGGGTCACTGAAGCTTTCTTT.

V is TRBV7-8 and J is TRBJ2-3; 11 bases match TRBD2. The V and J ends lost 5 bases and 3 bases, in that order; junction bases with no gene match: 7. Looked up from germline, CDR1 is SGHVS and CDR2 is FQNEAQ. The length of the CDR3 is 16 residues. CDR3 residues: CASSRASSGRTDTQYF. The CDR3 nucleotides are TGTGCCAGCAGCCGAGCCTCTAGCGGGAGGACAGATACGCAGTATTTT.

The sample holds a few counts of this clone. The CDR3 sequence: CASSPGGGNTEAFF. In DNA form, the CDR3 reads TGTGCCAGCTCACCAGGGGGGGGGAACACTGAAGCTTTCTTT. The chain carries TRBV18 and TRBJ1-1, with D possibly being TRBD1 (5 bases). V lost 2 bases and J lost 1, with 8 bases in between. This CDR3 is built from 14 residues. Germline loops: CDR1 KGHSH, CDR2 LQKENI.

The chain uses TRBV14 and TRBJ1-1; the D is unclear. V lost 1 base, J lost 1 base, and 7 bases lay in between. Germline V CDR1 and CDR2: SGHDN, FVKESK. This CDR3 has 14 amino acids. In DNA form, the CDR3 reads TGTGCCAGCAGCCAAGCCCGAGGGAACACTGAAGCTTTCTTT. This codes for CASSQARGNTEAFF.

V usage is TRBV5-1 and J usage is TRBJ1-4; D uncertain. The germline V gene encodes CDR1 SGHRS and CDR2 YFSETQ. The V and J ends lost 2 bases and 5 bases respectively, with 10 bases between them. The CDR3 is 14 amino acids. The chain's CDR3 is CASSFGPPNEKLFF. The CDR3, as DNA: TGCGCCAGCAGCTTTGGGCCCCCAAATGAAAAACTGTTTTTT.